The 7 T cell receptor beta chains listed next were all sequenced from one sample in a study of blood T cells in healthy people across ages. It was with a sample-barcoded 5' primer and a J-beta primer mix that a second PCR of roughly 7 to 12 cycles was run. MiXCR, run by TCRdb on the 5' RACE reads, gives a single entry per CDR3 protein. The data show about 720,000 distinct CDR3 sequences, with around a fifth seen just once and around a fifth held by the top ten. The sample comprised blood. The receptors shown here come from a man aged 70 or older in good health.

The chain recombines TRBV29-1 with TRBJ1-2, with 7 positions matching TRBD1. The CDR3 runs 14 residues. Germline V gives CDR1 SQVTM, CDR2 ANQGSEA. V lost 5 bases, J lost 6 bases, and 12 bases stayed unmatched. The CDR3 DNA sequence: TGCAGCGTTCGGGGGAACGGGACAGCGAATGGCTACACCTTC. Encoded protein: CSVRGNGTANGYTF.

This sequence joins TRBV7-9 and TRBJ2-2; D gene ambiguous. The CDR3 sequence is 14 residues long. V was cut by 5 bases and J by 0 bases, with 7 bases left in between. Germline loops: CDR1 SEHNR, CDR2 FQNEAQ (reference sequence). The CDR3 loop is CASSRNSNTGELFF. The CDR3 DNA reads TGTGCCAGCAGCCGAAACTCGAACACCGGGGAGCTGTTTTTT.

The V and J genes are TRBV6-5 and TRBJ2-2; the match to TRBD1 covers 7 bases. The CDR3 runs to 14 residues. The trim removed 4 bases at V and 7 bases at J, leaving 6 bases unmatched. In germline, CDR1 is MNHEY, CDR2 SVGAGI. In DNA form, the CDR3 reads TGTGCCAGCAGTTCACAGGGGTTCGGCGGGGAGCTGTTTTTT. Encoded protein: CASSSQGFGGELFF.

As concerns this clonotype: An end of the junction does not agree with germline; a read error may underlie this. The V and J genes are TRBV5-1 and TRBJ2-1; 9 positions agree with TRBD2. Per germline, CDR1 SGHRS and CDR2 YFSETQ. The length of the CDR3 is 14 residues. CDR3 residues: CASRLGLAGDEQFF. The CDR3 nucleotides read TGCGCCAGCAGATTGGGACTAGCAGGGGATGAGCAGTTCTTC.

This clonotype has just a few counts. The rearrangement uses TRBV28 and TRBJ2-7, with a tentative D call TRBD1 (6 bases). This CDR3 has 15 amino acids. V shed 5 bases and J shed 4 bases, with 18 bases lying between them. Germline CDR1 is MDHEN and CDR2 is SYDVKM. As DNA, the CDR3 is TGTGCCAGCAGTCCCCACCCACAGGGTTATTACGAGCAGTACTTC. Amino acids: CASSPHPQGYYEQYF.

This clonotype was detected a few times. The chain joins TRBV3-1 to TRBJ2-1; tentatively, D is TRBD1 (5 bases). Germline V gene data show CDR1 as LGHDT and CDR2 as YNNKEL (reference sequence). V gave up 1 base and J gave up 2 bases, with 18 bases separating them. The CDR3 sequence is 18 residues long. Written as DNA, the CDR3 is TGTGCCAGCAGCCAAGGTCGGTCAAGGGGTCCCCCCTACAATGAGCAGTTCTTC. It is translated as CASSQGRSRGPPYNEQFF.

The rearrangement uses TRBV5-1 and TRBJ2-4; 9 bases align to TRBD2. The CDR3 covers 20 residues. The J segment lost 1 base and the V segment lost 4 bases, leaving 18 bases of the junction unmatched. Germline V gene sequence: CDR1 SGHRS, CDR2 YFSETQ. CDR3 nucleotide sequence: TGCGCCAGCAGCCCCGTGGTGAGCGGGGGGTCGAAAGGGGCCAAAAACATTCAGTACTTC. This gives the protein CASSPVVSGGSKGAKNIQYF.